This TCR beta chain was recovered during a study of radiotherapy plus CTLA-4 blockade in lung cancer. Study context: An objective response was seen in approximately 17% of patients, and disease control in just over 30%. General study findings and limits: Interferon-beta and early blood T cell clone dynamics reportedly predicted response best. TCR clones of tumor origin grew in blood after radiotherapy plus ipilimumab.

About this clone itself: Its antigen is undetermined.

Trimming took 3 bases from V and 7 from J; bases not matched to a gene: 9. The germline gives CDR1 MNHNS, CDR2 SASEGT. The CDR3 sequence is 16 residues long. Focal radiation and CTLA-4 blockade (ipilimumab) were tested in chemo-refractory metastatic non-small-cell lung cancer patients. The protocol was immunoSEQ multiplex PCR, while the TCRdb copy is restricted to in-frame clones and leaves out a portion. The sample has 75,000 to 100,000 clones, roughly 74% seen once. The chain combines TRBV6-1 with TRBJ2-2, with 9 bases identical to TRBD1. The sequence was collected from a human donor with non-small cell lung cancer who had a partial response to radiotherapy plus ipilimumab. Some clones in this sample may be carry-over from other donors' samples. The sample here was peripheral blood, taken from a patient treated with radiotherapy plus ipilimumab. The CDR3 DNA is TGTGCCAGCAGTGAGCCCCGGGACAGGGCGGTCGGGGAGCTGTTTTTT. It codes for CASSEPRDRAVGELFF.